Listed here are 18 T cell receptor beta chains from one sample, sequenced in a study of patients and donors after allogeneic stem cell transplantation. TCRdb reprocessed the RT-PCR reads with MiXCR, giving one entry per CDR3 protein. The repertoire has 85,000 to 90,000 distinct CDR3 sequences, about 48% of them found once; the top ten carry about 64%. The specimen sequenced was blood, either unsorted or a sorted T cell fraction (not recorded which). The receptors come from a human donor who was either an allogeneic HSCT recipient or a stem cell or donor lymphocyte infusion donor (not recorded which). It is not recorded whose cells these are; they may come from a transplant donor.

The chain combines TRBV29-1 with TRBJ1-1; 7 bases are shared with TRBD1. The V segment lost 2 bases and the J segment 5 bases; nucleotides outside the gene matches: 8. The CDR3 runs to 14 residues. Germline assignment: CDR1 SQVTM and CDR2 ANQGSEA. CDR3 residues: CSVEKGASKTEAFF. In DNA form, the CDR3 reads TGCAGCGTTGAAAAGGGGGCGTCGAAGACTGAAGCTTTCTTT.

The chain employs TRBV20-1 and TRBJ1-1; D gene uncertain. The CDR3 extends over 14 amino acids. With 1 base removed from V and 2 bases from J, the gap between germline ends came to 11 bases. Germline V gives CDR1 DFQATT, CDR2 SNEGSKA (reference sequence). The DNA for the CDR3 is TGCAGTGCTAGAGTGGGCAGCTTAAACACTGAAGCTTTCTTT. It encodes CSARVGSLNTEAFF.

J is TRBJ1-1 and V is TRBV7-2; D remains ambiguous. The CDR3 length is 13 residues. V was clipped by 6 bases and J by 5 bases, with 13 bases between them. The germline gives CDR1 SGHTA, CDR2 FQGNSA. This CDR3 is CASRGSRVTEAFF. The CDR3 DNA is TGTGCCAGCAGGGGGAGCCGGGTGACTGAAGCTTTCTTT.

The chain employs TRBV28 and TRBJ1-1, with 7 nucleotides matching TRBD1. The germline V gene encodes CDR1 MDHEN and CDR2 SYDVKM. V lost 5 bases and J lost 1; bases outside the gene matches: 10. The CDR3 is 16 amino acids. The CDR3 here is CASSPEMDRWNTEAFF. Written as DNA, the CDR3 is TGTGCCAGCAGTCCCGAAATGGACAGGTGGAACACTGAAGCTTTCTTT. Supplemented by reference TRBV28 and TRBJ1-1, the full variable domain reads DVKVTQSSRYLVKRTGEKVFLECVQDMDHENMFWYRQDPGLGLRLIYFSYDVKMKEKGDIPEGYSVSREKKERFSLILESASTNQTSMYLCASSPEMDRWNTEAFFGQGTRLTVV.

The V call is TRBV20-1, the J call TRBJ1-2; D gene uncertain. The CDR3 is made up of 11 amino acids. In germline, CDR1 is DFQATT, CDR2 SNEGSKA (reference sequence). The V end was cut by 3 bases, the J end by 5 bases, with 7 bases between. The DNA for the CDR3 is TGCAGTGCTAGTGAGGTGTATGGCTACACCTTC. Translation: CSASEVYGYTF.

The chain couples TRBV27 to TRBJ2-7, with 7 nucleotides matching TRBD2. In germline, CDR1 is MNHEY, CDR2 SMNVEV (reference sequence). CDR3 length: 14 residues. V trimming: 8 bases; J trimming: 1 base; junction bases outside the gene matches: 8. CDR3 coding DNA: TGTGCCAGCGGGGGGGGGTCAACTTCCTACGAGCAGTACTTC. Translation: CASGGGSTSYEQYF.

Worth noting for this clonotype: A junction end diverges from the germline sequence, so it may reflect a read error. The genes are TRBV7-2 and TRBJ2-1; 15 bases align to TRBD2. The CDR3 has 15 amino acids. Germline loops: CDR1 SGHTA, CDR2 FQGNSA. The CDR3 bases are TGTGCCAGCAGCCCCGGACTAGCGGGAGGGAATGAGCTGTTCTTC. Translated: CASSPGLAGGNELFF.

The chain joins TRBV7-8 to TRBJ1-1, with 9 bases fitting TRBD1. Per germline, CDR1 SGHVS and CDR2 FQNEAQ. V lost 2 bases to trimming and J lost 4 bases; unmatched junction nucleotides: 5. This CDR3 has 15 amino acids. The CDR3 sequence is CASSLRDREGTEAFF. The CDR3 DNA reads as TGTGCCAGCAGCTTACGGGACAGGGAGGGCACTGAAGCTTTCTTT.

The chain employs TRBV20-1 and TRBJ1-1; D uncertain. Germline assignment: CDR1 DFQATT and CDR2 SNEGSKA (reference sequence). The V end was cut by 5 bases, the J end by 1 base, with 8 bases between. This CDR3 region has 12 residues. The chain's CDR3 is CSASRGNTEAFF. The CDR3 DNA is TGCAGTGCTTCTCGGGGGAACACTGAAGCTTTCTTT.

Of note for this clonotype: The junction departs from germline at one end; a sequencing error may be responsible. V and J are TRBV7-9 and TRBJ1-1; D gene ambiguous. Germline lookup yields CDR1 SEHNR and CDR2 FQNEAQ (reference sequence). The CDR3 is 13 residues long. The CDR3 protein is CASSFDAGTEAFF. The DNA for the CDR3 is TGTGCCAGCAGCTTTGACGCGGGCACTGAAGCTTTCTTC.

The CDR3: CSVVWSSYHSMNTEAFF. Here the CDR3 DNA reads TGCAGCGTTGTCTGGTCGTCTTATCACTCCATGAACACTGAAGCTTTCTTT. V gene TRBV29-1 combines with J gene TRBJ1-1, with D uncertain. V was pared by 4 bases and J by 0 bases, with 21 bases between. The CDR3 is 17 amino acids. Per the germline V gene, CDR1 is SQVTM and CDR2 is ANQGSEA.

The chain joins TRBV29-1 to TRBJ1-3; D not resolved. This CDR3 is built from 11 residues. The ends were cut back, 3 bases at V and 4 bases at J, with 4 bases in the middle. CDR1 and CDR2 (germline): SQVTM, ANQGSEA. In nucleotides, the CDR3 is TGCAGCGTTGAGGACGGAAACACCATATATTTT. Residues: CSVEDGNTIYF.

This clonotype appeared a few times. This sequence joins TRBV25-1 and TRBJ2-3, with 12 nucleotides matching TRBD2. This CDR3 contains 18 residues. CDR1 MGHDK and CDR2 SYGVNS come from the germline V gene. Trimming removed 1 base from V and 6 bases from J; junction bases left unmatched: 11. The CDR3 sequence is CASSESLPLAGGPDTQYF. In DNA, the CDR3 is TGTGCCAGCAGTGAATCCCTCCCCCTAGCGGGAGGGCCGGATACGCAGTATTTT.

The chain has TRBV20-1 and TRBJ1-2; D uncertain. Germline V CDR1 and CDR2: DFQATT, SNEGSKA (reference sequence). The CDR3 consists of 11 residues. V gave up 3 bases and J gave up 8 bases, with 10 bases separating them. The CDR3 sequence: CSARPGYGYTF. The CDR3, as DNA: TGCAGTGCTAGGCCGGGGTACGGCTACACCTTC.

The V call is TRBV18, the J call TRBJ1-1, with TRBD1 as a possible D gene (5 bases). CDR1 and CDR2 from the germline V gene are KGHSH and LQKENI. The CDR3 runs to 15 residues. The V end lost 3 bases, the J end lost 0 bases, and 11 bases lay between the germline ends. CDR3 in amino acids: CASSPLTGMNTEAFF. As DNA, the CDR3 is TGTGCCAGCTCACCCCTAACAGGTATGAACACTGAAGCTTTCTTT.

This clonotype was found a few times. The rearrangement uses TRBV4-3 and TRBJ1-1; D gene ambiguous. The CDR3 has 15 residues. Trimming stripped 0 bases from V and 0 bases from J, with 8 bases between. Germline loops: CDR1 LGHNA, CDR2 YSLEER. The CDR3 region has the DNA TGCGCCAGCAGCCAAGACCCGGATATGAACACTGAAGCTTTCTTT. It specifies CASSQDPDMNTEAFF.

The genes are TRBV12-3 or TRBV12-4 and TRBJ2-5, with unresolved D. Between the trimmed V and J ends, which lost 1 base and 0 bases, there was a span of 6 bases. The CDR3 extends over 14 amino acids. CDR3 DNA: TGTGCCAGCAGTTTAGGGTTGTACCAAGAGACCCAGTACTTC. Translated: CASSLGLYQETQYF.

The chain recombines TRBV6-2 or TRBV6-3 with TRBJ1-1, with D possibly matching TRBD1 (6 bases). The CDR3 is 15 residues long. CDR1 and CDR2 (germline): MNHEY, SVGEGT. V lost 5 bases and J lost 1, with 14 bases in between. Written as DNA, the CDR3 is TGTGCCAGCAGTACATTGGGACAACCGAACACTGAAGCTTTCTTT. Protein: CASSTLGQPNTEAFF.